The 24 T cell receptor beta chains below come from one sample, sequenced in a study of glioma-infiltrating T cells. Amplification of TCR alpha and beta CDR3 regions from RNA used iRepertoire nested multiplex PCR. TCRdb re-called the multiplex PCR reads through MiXCR, storing one row per CDR3 protein. Among some 180,000 distinct CDR3 sequences listed, 25% to 35% were seen once. Material: glioma tissue, nonneoplastic brain tissue, or PBMCs (not recorded which). The receptors derive from a human donor with low-grade glioma or glioblastoma, undergoing nonglioma brain surgery, or in good health (not recorded which).

This clonotype was recorded at least ten times. The V call is TRBV14, the J call TRBJ2-1; D gene unclear. V was clipped by 0 bases and J by 3 bases, with 9 bases between them. The CDR3 spans 15 residues. Germline assignment: CDR1 SGHDN and CDR2 FVKESK. The CDR3 DNA sequence: TGTGCCAGCAGCCAAGAGTCCCTGAGCTACAATGAGCAGTTCTTC. This sequence encodes CASSQESLSYNEQFF. The whole variable domain, remainder taken from reference TRBV14 and TRBJ2-1, is EAGVTQFPSHSVIEKGQTVTLRCDPISGHDNLYWYRRVMGKEIKFLLHFVKESKQDESGMPNNRFLAERTGGTYSTLKVQPAELEDSGVYFCASSQESLSYNEQFFGPGTRLTVL.

This clonotype was picked up many times. The V call is TRBV20-1, the J call TRBJ2-7; D might be TRBD2 (6 bases). The V gene lost 0 bases and the J gene lost 5 bases, with 14 bases spanning the gap. The CDR3 extends over 14 amino acids. Germline-derived CDR1 and CDR2 are DFQATT and SNEGSKA (reference sequence). CDR3 DNA sequence: TGCAGTGCTAGAGATCTGGTCGGAGGGAACGAGCAGTACTTC. It encodes CSARDLVGGNEQYF.

The chain is built from TRBV29-1 and TRBJ1-5; 7 nucleotides agree with TRBD1. Germline V CDR1 and CDR2: SQVTM, ANQGSEA. CDR3 length equals 15 residues. The V gene end was trimmed by 6 bases and the J gene end by 0 bases; junction bases not matched to a gene: 8. The CDR3 reads CSVTIQGSSNQPQHF. CDR3 sequence (DNA): TGCAGCGTGACGATACAGGGGTCTAGCAATCAGCCCCAGCATTTT.

This clonotype was found many times. The chain employs TRBV20-1 and TRBJ1-5; D gene ambiguous. Germline loops: CDR1 DFQATT, CDR2 SNEGSKA (reference sequence). CDR3 size: 16 residues. The V end was cut by 3 bases, the J end by 4 bases, with 19 bases between. The CDR3 loop reads CSASRTAPTSNQPQHF. CDR3 bases: TGCAGTGCTAGTAGGACGGCCCCAACTTCTAATCAGCCCCAGCATTTT.

This clonotype was found many times. This chain links TRBV29-1 with TRBJ2-3; 7 bases agree with TRBD2. Trimming took 4 bases from V and 3 from J; bases not matched to a gene: 4. The V gene's germline CDR1 is SQVTM and CDR2 ANQGSEA. This CDR3 region has 13 residues. CDR3 nucleotides: TGCAGCGTTGTAGGTAGCGGGACAGATACGCAGTATTTT. Its translation is CSVVGSGTDTQYF.

This clonotype occurred many times. The chain employs TRBV4-3 and TRBJ2-7; 7 bases agree with TRBD2. The V gene end was trimmed by 0 bases and the J gene end by 1 base; junction bases not matched to a gene: 6. Germline loops: CDR1 LGHNA, CDR2 YSLEER. This CDR3 region has 16 residues. CDR3 loop: CASSQDWAAGSYEQYF. In DNA form, the CDR3 reads TGCGCCAGCAGCCAAGATTGGGCAGCGGGGTCCTACGAGCAGTACTTC.

This rearrangement joins TRBV5-5 to TRBJ2-2; 11 bases line up with TRBD1. V shed 5 bases, J shed 3 bases, and the junction held 6 bases outside the gene matches. The CDR3 is 16 residues long. Germline loops: CDR1 SGHKS, CDR2 YYEKEE (reference sequence). CDR3 DNA sequence: TGTGCCAGCAGATCGTCGGGACAGGGGGACACCGGGGAGCTGTTTTTT. Translated: CASRSSGQGDTGELFF. Drawing the rest from reference TRBV5-5 and TRBJ2-2, the complete variable domain is DAGVTQSPTHLIKTRGQQVTLRCSPISGHKSVSWYQQVLGQGPQFIFQYYEKEERGRGNFPDRFSARQFPNYSSELNVNALLLGDSALYLCASRSSGQGDTGELFFGEGSRLTVL.

The sample holds many counts of this clonotype. V usage is TRBV7-2 and J usage is TRBJ2-2; 8 nucleotides agree with TRBD1. This CDR3 is 14 amino acids long. J lost 6 bases, V lost 5 bases, and 5 bases had no gene match. Germline V lookup: CDR1 SGHTA, CDR2 FQGNSA. The CDR3 DNA reads TGTGCCAGCAGCCATTCGACAGGGGCCGGGGAGCTGTTTTTT. Translated: CASSHSTGAGELFF. Using reference TRBV7-2 and TRBJ2-2 for the parts outside the CDR3, the full variable domain is GAGVSQSPSNKVTEKGKDVELRCDPISGHTALYWYRQSLGQGLEFLIYFQGNSAPDKSGLPSDRFSAERTGGSVSTLTIQRTQQEDSAVYLCASSHSTGAGELFFGEGSRLTVL.

The sample holds many counts of this clonotype. This sequence joins TRBV7-2 and TRBJ1-4; D remains ambiguous. This CDR3 has 14 residues. From germline, CDR1 is SGHTA and CDR2 FQGNSA. The germline V and J ends were trimmed by 5 bases and 3 bases, with 10 bases remaining between them. The CDR3 sequence: CASSQLRPNEKLFF. In DNA, the CDR3 is TGTGCCAGCAGCCAGCTCCGGCCTAATGAAAAACTGTTTTTT.

This clonotype has just one count. A much larger clone sits a single nucleotide away, making a read error possible. V gene TRBV10-3 combines with J gene TRBJ2-3, with no clear D. The CDR3 totals 14 residues. Deletions cut 2 bases from V and 4 bases from J, with 10 bases between. The germline gives CDR1 ENHRY, CDR2 SYGVKD. The CDR3 DNA follows: TGTGCCATCAGTGAGCCGGAAGGCCCAGATACGCAGTATTTT. The encoded protein is CAISEPEGPDTQYF.

This clonotype was picked up many times. The genes are TRBV20-1 and TRBJ2-7, with unresolved D. The CDR3 length is 13 residues. The V end lost 4 bases, the J end lost 5 bases, and 15 bases lay between the germline ends. Germline V gene data show CDR1 as DFQATT and CDR2 as SNEGSKA (reference sequence). CDR3 DNA: TGCAGTGCTACCCCCCGTGGGGTGAACGAGCAGTACTTC. This encodes CSATPRGVNEQYF.

Note on this clonotype: A read error may explain this, as a much larger clone is one base away. The chain combines TRBV12-3 or TRBV12-4 with TRBJ1-3; D ambiguous. V lost 7 bases and J 9 bases, leaving 16 bases between the germline ends. The CDR3 has 13 amino acids. CDR3 sequence: CASTKPIIGTIYF. The CDR3 nucleotides are TGTGCCAGCACCAAACCAATCATAGGCACCATATATTTT.

The genes are TRBV5-4 and TRBJ1-2; D remains ambiguous. The CDR3 has 15 amino acids. Germline V CDR1 and CDR2: SGHNT, YYREEE (reference sequence). The V and J ends lost 0 bases and 1 base respectively, with 10 bases between them. The CDR3, as DNA: TGTGCCAGCAGCTTGGCCCTTGGGGTTAACTATGGCTACACCTTC. Translation gives CASSLALGVNYGYTF.

The table lists this clonotype with many counts. The V gene is TRBV25-1, the J gene TRBJ1-2; D gene unclear. Germline V gene sequence: CDR1 MGHDK, CDR2 SYGVNS. CDR3 length: 11 residues. V was trimmed by 2 bases and J by 8 bases, leaving 6 bases between them. CDR3 DNA: TGTGCCAGCAGTGAAGTCGGGGGCTACACCTTC. Its translation: CASSEVGGYTF.

This clonotype was counted at least ten times. The CDR3 loop reads CASTIQGERPQHF. The CDR3 DNA is TGTGCCAGCACGATACAAGGGGAACGGCCCCAGCATTTT. V usage is TRBV12-3 or TRBV12-4 and J usage is TRBJ1-5, with a weak D call TRBD1 (5 bases). The CDR3 is 13 amino acids. V lost 7 bases to trimming and J lost 9 bases, with 16 bases between them.

This clonotype was picked up many times. This chain connects TRBV7-9 to TRBJ1-1; unclear D gene. Trimming left V 8 bases short and J 5 bases short, with 12 bases between. Germline V gives CDR1 SEHNR, CDR2 FQNEAQ (reference sequence). CDR3 length: 12 amino acids. The CDR3 loop reads CASRAMGTEAFF. As DNA, the CDR3 is TGTGCCAGCCGGGCTATGGGGACTGAAGCTTTCTTT.

On this clonotype: Germline is not matched at one junction end, which may reflect a read error. The chain has TRBV5-1 and TRBJ2-3, with 7 bases matching TRBD1. Germline-derived CDR1 and CDR2 are SGHRS and YFSETQ. The CDR3 totals 14 residues. The CDR3 sequence: CASSLGQRTNTQYF. The CDR3 DNA reads as TGCGCCAGCAGCCTGGGACAGCGCACAAATACGCAGTATTTT.

This clonotype was seen a few times. This chain joins TRBV5-1 and TRBJ2-1; 7 nucleotides line up with TRBD2. The CDR3 is made up of 16 amino acids. V gave up 2 bases and J gave up 7 bases; unmatched junction bases: 12. CDR1 and CDR2 from the germline V gene are SGHRS and YFSETQ. The chain's CDR3 is CASSFGLDLRGNEQFF. Here the CDR3 DNA reads TGCGCCAGCAGCTTCGGACTAGACCTCCGAGGAAATGAGCAGTTCTTC.

This clonotype has at least ten counts. This chain links TRBV5-4 with TRBJ2-5; no clear D. The CDR3 loop spans 14 amino acids. V was pared by 0 bases and J by 3 bases, with 9 bases between. Germline lookup yields CDR1 SGHNT and CDR2 YYREEE (reference sequence). The CDR3 sequence is CASSLAVMKETQYF. CDR3 DNA sequence: TGTGCCAGCAGCTTGGCCGTGATGAAAGAGACCCAGTACTTC.

This clonotype was counted ten times or more. CDR3 residues: CASSGLAGVSYEQYF. The CDR3 DNA sequence: TGTGCCAGCAGTGGACTAGCGGGAGTATCCTACGAGCAGTACTTC. The gene calls are TRBV2 and TRBJ2-7; TRBD2 matches at 12 bases. Trimming cost V 4 bases and J 1 base; bases outside gene matches: 2. Germline V gene lookup returns CDR1 SNHLY and CDR2 FYNNEI. CDR3 length: 15 residues.

This clonotype was recorded many times. This chain connects TRBV7-2 to TRBJ2-7, with no clear D. Germline CDR1 is SGHTA and CDR2 is FQGNSA. V was cut by 5 bases and J by 0 bases, with 8 bases left in between. There are 13 residues in the CDR3. CDR3 loop: CASSRIISYEQYF. Written as DNA, the CDR3 is TGTGCCAGCAGCCGCATAATCTCCTACGAGCAGTACTTC.

This clonotype has at least ten counts. CDR3 in DNA: TGCAGTGCTAGAGATAGGGGGGTCAGGGGGTCCTACGAGCAGTACTTC. The encoded protein is CSARDRGVRGSYEQYF. J is TRBJ2-7 and V is TRBV20-1; D possibly corresponds to TRBD1 (7 bases). Germline lookup yields CDR1 DFQATT and CDR2 SNEGSKA (reference sequence). The CDR3 extends over 16 amino acids. The germline V and J ends were trimmed by 0 bases and 1 base, with 16 bases remaining between them.

This clonotype was recorded a few times. The V gene is TRBV5-1, the J gene TRBJ2-7; D not resolved. Germline loops: CDR1 SGHRS, CDR2 YFSETQ. The germline V and J ends were trimmed by 0 bases and 2 bases, with 15 bases remaining between them. This CDR3 region has 16 residues. The CDR3 region has the DNA TGCGCCAGCAGCTTGGCCCCGCCGGGCGGAACCTACGAGCAGTACTTC. It specifies CASSLAPPGGTYEQYF.

Concerning this clonotype: This clone may be a read error of a much larger clone one base away. The rearrangement uses TRBV29-1 and TRBJ2-5; D gene unclear. With the DNA end fitting TRBJ2-7 better, the J assignment may be wrong. Looked up from germline, CDR1 is SQVTM and CDR2 is ANQGSEA. CDR3 length equals 11 residues. CDR3 bases: TGCAGCGTTGAGGCGGACTACGAGCAGTACTTC. Translation gives CSVEADYEQYF.